Listed below are T cell receptor beta chains from one sample, sequenced in a study of T cell responses to AZD1222 COVID-19 vaccine. Clones were sequenced by immunoSEQ multiplex PCR, and TCRdb holds only the in-frame ones, with some missing. The table includes about 60,000 clones, around three quarters detected once. The sequencing here drew on peripheral blood, taken 28 days after the second AZD1222 dose. These receptors all come from an adult who received the AZD1222 COVID-19 vaccine. Each CDR3 is given with its conserved first and last residue.

v_call cdr3_aa
TRBV15 CATSRVARTDTQYF
TRBV3-1/TRBV3-2 CASSNLDYNEQFF
TRBV18 CASSPRQADNSPLHF
TRBV5-1 CASSLERGAGSLDGYTF
TRBV13 CASQLAGSFDTQYF
TRBV2 CASTLNGVVAEAFF
TRBV4-1 CASSQVGTSGESTDTQYF
TRBV5-1 CASSLTVTNYNEQFF
TRBV28 CASIPAGGAETQYF
TRBV7-9 CASSPRRYNEQFF
TRBV7-2 CASSLVGTKGVEQYF
TRBV27 CASSLQGSPLHF
TRBV7-3 CASSFIAGGPTDTQYF
TRBV4-2 CASSQEGQGSSNQPQHF
TRBV7-9 CASGTRQVDNSPLHF
TRBV7-8 CASSLGEGNEQFF
TRBV9 CASSGLRDLMNTEAFF
TRBV6-5 CASTSGQVVQPQHF
TRBV5-1 CASSTGTGPRHEQFF
TRBV12-3/TRBV12-4 CASSLGRNTEAFF
TRBV10-3 CAISESREGYTEAFF
TRBV5-4 CASSLDSGAQHF